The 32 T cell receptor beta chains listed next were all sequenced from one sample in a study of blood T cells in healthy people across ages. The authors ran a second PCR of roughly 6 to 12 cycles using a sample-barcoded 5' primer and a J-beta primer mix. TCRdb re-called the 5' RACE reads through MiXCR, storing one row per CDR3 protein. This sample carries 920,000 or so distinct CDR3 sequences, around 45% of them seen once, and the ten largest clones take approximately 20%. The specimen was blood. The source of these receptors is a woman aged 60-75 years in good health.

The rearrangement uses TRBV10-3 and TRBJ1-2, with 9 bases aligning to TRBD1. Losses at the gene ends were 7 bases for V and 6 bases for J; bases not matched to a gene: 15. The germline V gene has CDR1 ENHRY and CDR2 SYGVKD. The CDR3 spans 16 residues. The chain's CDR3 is CAINHLRQGVRNGYTF. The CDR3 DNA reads TGTGCCATCAATCACTTAAGACAGGGGGTTCGGAATGGCTACACCTTC.

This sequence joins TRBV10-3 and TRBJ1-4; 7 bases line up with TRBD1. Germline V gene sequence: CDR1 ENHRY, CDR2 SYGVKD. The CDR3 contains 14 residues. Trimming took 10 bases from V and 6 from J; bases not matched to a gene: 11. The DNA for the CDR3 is TGTGCCACTCGGCCCGGGACAGCGGATGAAAAACTGTTTTTT. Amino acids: CATRPGTADEKLFF.

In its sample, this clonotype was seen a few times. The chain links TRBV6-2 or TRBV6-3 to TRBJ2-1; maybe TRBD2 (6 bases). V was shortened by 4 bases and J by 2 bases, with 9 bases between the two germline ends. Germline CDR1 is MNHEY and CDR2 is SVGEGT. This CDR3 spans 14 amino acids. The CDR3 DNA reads TGTGCCAGCAGTTCTGGACTACCCTACAATGAGCAGTTCTTC. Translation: CASSSGLPYNEQFF.

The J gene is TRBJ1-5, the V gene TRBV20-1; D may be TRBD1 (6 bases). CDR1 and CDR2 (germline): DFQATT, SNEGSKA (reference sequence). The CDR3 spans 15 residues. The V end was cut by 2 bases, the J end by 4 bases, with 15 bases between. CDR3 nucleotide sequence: TGCAGTGCTAGATTGTCCAGGGGCCGGAATCAGCCCCAGCATTTT. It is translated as CSARLSRGRNQPQHF.

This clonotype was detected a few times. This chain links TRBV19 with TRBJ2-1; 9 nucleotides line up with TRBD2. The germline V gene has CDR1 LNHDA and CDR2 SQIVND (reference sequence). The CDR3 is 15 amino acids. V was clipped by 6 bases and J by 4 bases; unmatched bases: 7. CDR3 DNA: TGTGCCAGTAGCCCCAGGACTAGCGCGTACAATGAGCAGTTCTTC. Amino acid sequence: CASSPRTSAYNEQFF. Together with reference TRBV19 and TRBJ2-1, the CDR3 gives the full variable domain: DGGITQSPKYLFRKEGQNVTLSCEQNLNHDAMYWYRQDPGQGLRLIYYSQIVNDFQKGDIAEGYSVSREKKESFPLTVTSAQKNPTAFYLCASSPRTSAYNEQFFGPGTRLTVL.

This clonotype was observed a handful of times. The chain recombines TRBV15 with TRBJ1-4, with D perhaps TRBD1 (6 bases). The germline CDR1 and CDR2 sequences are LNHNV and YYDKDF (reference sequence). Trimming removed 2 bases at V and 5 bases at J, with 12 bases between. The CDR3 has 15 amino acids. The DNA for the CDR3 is TGTGCCACCAGCAGAAGACAGGTGTTGAATGAAAAACTGTTTTTT. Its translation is CATSRRQVLNEKLFF.

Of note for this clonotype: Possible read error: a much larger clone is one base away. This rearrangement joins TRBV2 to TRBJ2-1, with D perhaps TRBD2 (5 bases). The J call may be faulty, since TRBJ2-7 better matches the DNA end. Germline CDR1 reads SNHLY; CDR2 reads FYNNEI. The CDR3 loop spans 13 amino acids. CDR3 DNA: TGTGCCAGCAGCAGCGGAGCCAACAATGAGCAGTACTTC. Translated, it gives CASSSGANNEQYF.

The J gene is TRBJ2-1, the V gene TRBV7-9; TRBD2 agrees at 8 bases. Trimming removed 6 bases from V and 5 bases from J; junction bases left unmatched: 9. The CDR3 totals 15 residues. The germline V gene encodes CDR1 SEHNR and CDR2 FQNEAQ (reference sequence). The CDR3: CASRLTSGNDNEQFF. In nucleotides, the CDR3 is TGTGCCAGCAGGTTAACTAGCGGAAACGACAATGAGCAGTTCTTC.

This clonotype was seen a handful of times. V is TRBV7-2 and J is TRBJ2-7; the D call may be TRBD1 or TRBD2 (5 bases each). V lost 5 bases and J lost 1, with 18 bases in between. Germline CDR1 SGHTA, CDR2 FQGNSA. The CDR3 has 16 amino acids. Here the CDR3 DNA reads TGTGCCAGCAGCCCTGCCCCCGGGACGGAATCCTACGAGCAGTACTTC. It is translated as CASSPAPGTESYEQYF.

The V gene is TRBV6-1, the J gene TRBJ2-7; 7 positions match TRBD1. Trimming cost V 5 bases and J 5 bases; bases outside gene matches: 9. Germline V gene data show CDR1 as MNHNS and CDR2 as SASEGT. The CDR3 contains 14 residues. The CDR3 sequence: CASSFYRGEDEQYF. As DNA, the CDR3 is TGTGCCAGCAGTTTTTACAGGGGAGAGGACGAGCAGTACTTC.

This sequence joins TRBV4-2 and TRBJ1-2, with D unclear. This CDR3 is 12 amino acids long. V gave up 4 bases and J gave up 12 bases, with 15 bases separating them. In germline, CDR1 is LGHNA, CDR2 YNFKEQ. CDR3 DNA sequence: TGTGCCAGCAGCCGACTCCAGGACGAACACACCTTC. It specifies CASSRLQDEHTF.

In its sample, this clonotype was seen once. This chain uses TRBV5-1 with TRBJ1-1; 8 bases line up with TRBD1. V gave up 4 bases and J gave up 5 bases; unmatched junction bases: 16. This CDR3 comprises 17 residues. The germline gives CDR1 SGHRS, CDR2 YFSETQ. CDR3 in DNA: TGCGCCAGCAGCGTCCTCGACAGGGGCCCCGCCGGGACTGAAGCTTTCTTT. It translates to CASSVLDRGPAGTEAFF.

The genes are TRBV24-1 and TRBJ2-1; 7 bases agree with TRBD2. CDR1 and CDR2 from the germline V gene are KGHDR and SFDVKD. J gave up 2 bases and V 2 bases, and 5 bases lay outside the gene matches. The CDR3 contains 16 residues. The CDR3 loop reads CATSDSGRDPYNEQFF. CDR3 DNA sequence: TGTGCCACCAGTGATTCAGGGAGGGACCCCTACAATGAGCAGTTCTTC.

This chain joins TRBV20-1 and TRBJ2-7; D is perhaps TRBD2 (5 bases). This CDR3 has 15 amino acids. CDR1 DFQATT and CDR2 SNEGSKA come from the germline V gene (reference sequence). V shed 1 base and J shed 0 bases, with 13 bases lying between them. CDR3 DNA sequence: TGCAGTGCTAGAGGTTCTTTACGGGGCTCCTACGAGCAGTACTTC. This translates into CSARGSLRGSYEQYF.

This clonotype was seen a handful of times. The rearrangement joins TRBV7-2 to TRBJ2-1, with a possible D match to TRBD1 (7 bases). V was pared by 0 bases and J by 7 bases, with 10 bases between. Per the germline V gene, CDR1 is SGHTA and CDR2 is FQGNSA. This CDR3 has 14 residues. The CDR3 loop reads CASSLATGRNEQFF. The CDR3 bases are TGTGCCAGCAGCTTAGCGACAGGGAGGAATGAGCAGTTCTTC.

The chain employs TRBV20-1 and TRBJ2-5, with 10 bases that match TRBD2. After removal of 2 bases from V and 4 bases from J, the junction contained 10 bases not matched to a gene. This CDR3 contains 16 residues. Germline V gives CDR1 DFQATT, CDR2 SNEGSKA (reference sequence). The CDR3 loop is CSARKGLAGVSETQYF. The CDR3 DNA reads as TGCAGTGCTAGAAAGGGGCTAGCGGGAGTATCAGAGACCCAGTACTTC.

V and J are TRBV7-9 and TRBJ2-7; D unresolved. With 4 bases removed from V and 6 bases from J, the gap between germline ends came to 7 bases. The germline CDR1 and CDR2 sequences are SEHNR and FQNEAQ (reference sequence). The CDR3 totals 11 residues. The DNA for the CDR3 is TGTGCCAGCAGCTCCTACCCCGAGCAGTACTTC. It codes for CASSSYPEQYF.

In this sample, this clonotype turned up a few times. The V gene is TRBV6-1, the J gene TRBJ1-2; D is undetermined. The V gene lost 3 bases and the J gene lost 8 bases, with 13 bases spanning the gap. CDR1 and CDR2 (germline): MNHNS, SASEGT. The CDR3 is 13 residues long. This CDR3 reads CASSDMGISGYTF. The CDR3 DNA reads TGTGCCAGCAGTGATATGGGGATAAGCGGCTACACCTTC.

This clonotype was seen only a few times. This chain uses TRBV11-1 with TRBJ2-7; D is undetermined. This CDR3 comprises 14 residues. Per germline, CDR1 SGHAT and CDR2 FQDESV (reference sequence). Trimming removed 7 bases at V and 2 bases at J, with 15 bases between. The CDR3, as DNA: TGTGCCAGCACCCTAAGGGCACCCCCCTACGAGCAGTACTTC. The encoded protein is CASTLRAPPYEQYF.

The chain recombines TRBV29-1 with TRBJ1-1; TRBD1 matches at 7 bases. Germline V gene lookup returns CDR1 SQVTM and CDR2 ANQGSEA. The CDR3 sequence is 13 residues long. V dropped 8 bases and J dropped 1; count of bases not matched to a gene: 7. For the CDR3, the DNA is TGCAGCTCCATACAGGGGACGAACACTGAAGCTTTCTTT. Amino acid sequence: CSSIQGTNTEAFF.

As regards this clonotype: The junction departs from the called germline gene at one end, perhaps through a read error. Here the CDR3 DNA reads TGTGCCTGCAGCCCGGAAGGGGAGACCCAGTACTTC. It translates to CACSPEGETQYF. The rearrangement links TRBV13 to TRBJ2-5, with no clear D. Germline-derived CDR1 and CDR2 are PRHDT and FYEKMQ (reference sequence). CDR3 length equals 12 residues.

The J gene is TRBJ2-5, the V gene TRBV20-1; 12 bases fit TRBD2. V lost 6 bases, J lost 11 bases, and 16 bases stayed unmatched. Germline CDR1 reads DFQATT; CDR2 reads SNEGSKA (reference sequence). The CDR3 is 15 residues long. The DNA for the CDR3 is TGCAGTGCCCCCCGGACTAGCGGGAATCTGGGTGAGCAGTACTTC. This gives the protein CSAPRTSGNLGEQYF.

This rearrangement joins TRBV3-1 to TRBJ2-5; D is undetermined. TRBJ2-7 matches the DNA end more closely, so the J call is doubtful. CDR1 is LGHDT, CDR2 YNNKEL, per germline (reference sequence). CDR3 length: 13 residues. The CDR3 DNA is TGTGCCAGCACCCTGAACCTATGGGGCGAGCAGTACTTC. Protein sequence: CASTLNLWGEQYF.

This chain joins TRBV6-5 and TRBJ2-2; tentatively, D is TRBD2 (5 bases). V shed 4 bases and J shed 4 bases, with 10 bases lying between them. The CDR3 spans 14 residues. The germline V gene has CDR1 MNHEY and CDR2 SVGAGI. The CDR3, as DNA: TGTGCCAGCAGTTTTCATGAGGGCACCGGGGAGCTGTTTTTT. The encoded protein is CASSFHEGTGELFF.

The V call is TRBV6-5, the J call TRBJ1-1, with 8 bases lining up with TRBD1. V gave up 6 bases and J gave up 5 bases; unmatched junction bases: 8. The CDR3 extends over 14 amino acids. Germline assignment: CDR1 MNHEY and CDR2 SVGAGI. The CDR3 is CASSLRGRMTEAFF. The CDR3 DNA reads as TGTGCCAGCAGCCTCAGGGGGCGAATGACTGAAGCTTTCTTT.

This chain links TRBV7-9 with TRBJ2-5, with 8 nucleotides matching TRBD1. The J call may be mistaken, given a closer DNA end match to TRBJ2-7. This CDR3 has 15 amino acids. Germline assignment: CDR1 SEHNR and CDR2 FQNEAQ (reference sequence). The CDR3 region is CASSSSGGRRDEQYF. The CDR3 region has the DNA TGTGCCAGCAGCTCTTCAGGGGGCAGACGCGACGAGCAGTACTTC.

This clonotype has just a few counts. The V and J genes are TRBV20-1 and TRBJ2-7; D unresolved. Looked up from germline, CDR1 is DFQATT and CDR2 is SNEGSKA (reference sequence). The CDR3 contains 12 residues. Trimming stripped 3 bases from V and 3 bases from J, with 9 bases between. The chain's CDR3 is CSARRTIYEQYF. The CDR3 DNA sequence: TGCAGTGCTAGGAGGACCATCTACGAGCAGTACTTC.

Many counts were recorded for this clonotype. The CDR3 DNA follows: TGCAGTGCTAGAGGGCCTAAGGAGGTGGGAGAGACCCAGTACTTC. Translating it yields CSARGPKEVGETQYF. This sequence joins TRBV20-1 and TRBJ2-5, with a weak D call TRBD2 (5 bases). This CDR3 is 15 amino acids long. V shed 1 base and J shed 4 bases, with 16 bases lying between them. Germline lookup yields CDR1 DFQATT and CDR2 SNEGSKA (reference sequence).

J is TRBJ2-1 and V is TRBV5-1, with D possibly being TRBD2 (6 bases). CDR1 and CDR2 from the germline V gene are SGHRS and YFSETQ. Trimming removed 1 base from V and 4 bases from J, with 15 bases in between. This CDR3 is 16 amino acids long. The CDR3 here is CASSLTASGLYNEQFF. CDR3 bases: TGCGCCAGCAGCTTGACGGCCAGCGGGCTATACAATGAGCAGTTCTTC.

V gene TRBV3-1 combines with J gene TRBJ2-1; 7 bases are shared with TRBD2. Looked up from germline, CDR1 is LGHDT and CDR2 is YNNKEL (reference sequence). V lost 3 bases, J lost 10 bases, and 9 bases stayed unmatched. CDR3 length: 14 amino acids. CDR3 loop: CASSHRAGVHEQFF. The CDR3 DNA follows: TGTGCCAGCAGCCATCGGGCGGGAGTTCACGAGCAGTTCTTC.

CDR3 DNA sequence: TGTGCCAGCAGCCACGTCCCGGCTAAACAAGAGACCCAGTACTTC. This codes for CASSHVPAKQETQYF. The chain has TRBV5-5 and TRBJ2-5, with unresolved D. This CDR3 is built from 15 residues. Trimming removed 4 bases from V and 2 bases from J, with 15 bases in between. Germline values: CDR1 SGHKS, CDR2 YYEKEE (reference sequence).

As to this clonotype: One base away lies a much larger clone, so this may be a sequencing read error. This CDR3 reads CSVDTTGSNNEQFF. CDR3 bases: TGCAGCGTTGACACGACAGGGAGCAACAATGAGCAGTTCTTC. V is TRBV29-1 and J is TRBJ2-1; 7 bases are a match to TRBD1. V lost 3 bases to trimming and J lost 5 bases; unmatched junction nucleotides: 7. In germline, CDR1 is SQVTM, CDR2 ANQGSEA. The CDR3 contains 14 residues.